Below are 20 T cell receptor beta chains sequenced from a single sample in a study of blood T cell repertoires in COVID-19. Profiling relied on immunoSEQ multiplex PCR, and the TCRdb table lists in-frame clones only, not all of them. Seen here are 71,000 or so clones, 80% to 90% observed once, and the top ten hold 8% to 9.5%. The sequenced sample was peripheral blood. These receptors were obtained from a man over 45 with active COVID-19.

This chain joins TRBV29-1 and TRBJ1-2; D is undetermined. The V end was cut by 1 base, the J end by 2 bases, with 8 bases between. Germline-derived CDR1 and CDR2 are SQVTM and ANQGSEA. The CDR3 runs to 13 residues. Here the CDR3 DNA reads TGCAGCGTTGAAGCCAGGCCAAACTATGGCTACACCTTC. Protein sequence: CSVEARPNYGYTF.

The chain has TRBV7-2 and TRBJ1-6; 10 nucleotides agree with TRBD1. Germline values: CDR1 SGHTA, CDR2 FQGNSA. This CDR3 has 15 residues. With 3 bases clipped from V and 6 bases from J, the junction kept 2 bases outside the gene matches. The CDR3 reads CASSLGTGVNSPLHF. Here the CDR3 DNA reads TGTGCCAGCAGCTTGGGGACAGGGGTTAATTCACCCCTCCACTTT.

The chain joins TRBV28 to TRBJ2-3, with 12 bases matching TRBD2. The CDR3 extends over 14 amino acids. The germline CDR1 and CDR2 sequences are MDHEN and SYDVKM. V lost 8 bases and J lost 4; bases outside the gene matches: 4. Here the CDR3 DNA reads TGTGCCAGCTCCACTAGCGGGGGGCCAGATACGCAGTATTTT. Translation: CASSTSGGPDTQYF.

The CDR3 sequence is CASSFQGSYEQYF. The CDR3 DNA follows: TGCGCCAGCAGCTTCCAGGGCTCCTACGAGCAGTACTTC. The chain employs TRBV5-1 and TRBJ2-7; the D gene is possibly TRBD1 (5 bases). V was shortened by 2 bases and J by 0 bases, with 6 bases between the two germline ends. Germline V gives CDR1 SGHRS, CDR2 YFSETQ. This CDR3 spans 13 amino acids.

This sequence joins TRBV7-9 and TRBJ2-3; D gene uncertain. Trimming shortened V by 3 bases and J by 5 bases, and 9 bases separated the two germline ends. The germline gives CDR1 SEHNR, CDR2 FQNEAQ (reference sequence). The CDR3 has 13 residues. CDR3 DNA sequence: TGTGCCAGCAGCTTCCCTTCACTAGATACGCAGTATTTT. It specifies CASSFPSLDTQYF.

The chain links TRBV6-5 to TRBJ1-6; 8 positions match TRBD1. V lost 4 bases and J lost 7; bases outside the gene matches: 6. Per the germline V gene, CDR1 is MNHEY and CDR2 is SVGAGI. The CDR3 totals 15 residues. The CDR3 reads CASSFDRGPNSPLHF. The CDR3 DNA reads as TGTGCCAGCAGTTTCGACAGGGGTCCGAATTCACCCCTCCACTTT.

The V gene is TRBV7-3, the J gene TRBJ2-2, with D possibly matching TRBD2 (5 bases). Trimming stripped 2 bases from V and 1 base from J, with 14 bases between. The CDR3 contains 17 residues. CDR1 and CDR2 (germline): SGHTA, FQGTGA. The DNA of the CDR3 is TGTGCCAGCAGCTTAGAATTTGTCGGAGGGAACACCGGGGAGCTGTTTTTT. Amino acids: CASSLEFVGGNTGELFF.

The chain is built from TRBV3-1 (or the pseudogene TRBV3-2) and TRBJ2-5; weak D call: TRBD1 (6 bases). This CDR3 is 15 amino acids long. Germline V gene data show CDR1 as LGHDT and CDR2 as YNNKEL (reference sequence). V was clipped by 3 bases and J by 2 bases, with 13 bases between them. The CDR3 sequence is CASSHDRIVQETQYF. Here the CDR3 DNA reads TGTGCCAGCAGCCACGACAGGATCGTTCAAGAGACCCAGTACTTC.

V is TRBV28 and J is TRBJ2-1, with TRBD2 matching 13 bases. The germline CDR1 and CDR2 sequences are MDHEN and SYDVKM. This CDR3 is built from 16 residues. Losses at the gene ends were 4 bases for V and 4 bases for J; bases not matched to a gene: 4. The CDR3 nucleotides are TGTGCCAGCAGTTCCCCGACTAGCGGGGGGTACAATGAGCAGTTCTTC. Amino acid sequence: CASSSPTSGGYNEQFF.

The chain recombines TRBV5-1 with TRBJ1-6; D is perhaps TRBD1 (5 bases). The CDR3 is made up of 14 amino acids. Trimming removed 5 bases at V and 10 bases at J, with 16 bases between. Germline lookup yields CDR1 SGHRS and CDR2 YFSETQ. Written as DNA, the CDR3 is TGCGCCAGCAGTCCGGGCAGGGCTGGATCACCCCTCCACTTT. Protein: CASSPGRAGSPLHF.

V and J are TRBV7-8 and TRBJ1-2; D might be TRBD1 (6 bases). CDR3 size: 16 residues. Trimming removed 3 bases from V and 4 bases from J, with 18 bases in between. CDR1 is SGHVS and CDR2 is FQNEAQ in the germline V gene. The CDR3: CASSFRRRARGYGYTF. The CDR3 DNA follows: TGTGCCAGCAGCTTTAGGCGTAGGGCCAGGGGCTATGGCTACACCTTC.

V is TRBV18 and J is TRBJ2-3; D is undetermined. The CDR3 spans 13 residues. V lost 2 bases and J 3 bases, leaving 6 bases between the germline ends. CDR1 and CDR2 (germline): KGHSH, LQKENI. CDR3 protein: CASSPTITDTQYF. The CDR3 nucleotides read TGTGCCAGCTCACCAACAATAACAGATACGCAGTATTTT.

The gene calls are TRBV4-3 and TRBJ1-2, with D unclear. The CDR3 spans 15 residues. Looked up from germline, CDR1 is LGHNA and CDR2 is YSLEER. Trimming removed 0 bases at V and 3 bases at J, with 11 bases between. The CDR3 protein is CASSQDPHSDYGYTF. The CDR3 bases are TGCGCCAGCAGCCAAGATCCCCACAGTGACTATGGCTACACCTTC.

Here the CDR3 DNA reads TGTGCCAGCAGCGCACTAGCGGGAGGGCGCCTTGAGACCCAGTACTTC. Residues: CASSALAGGRLETQYF. V and J are TRBV7-2 and TRBJ2-5; 13 bases line up with TRBD2. CDR1 SGHTA and CDR2 FQGNSA come from the germline V gene. The CDR3 is 16 amino acids. The V and J ends lost 5 bases and 5 bases, in that order; junction bases with no gene match: 8.

CDR3 region: CASSPGTGGISGANVLTF. In DNA, the CDR3 is TGTGCCAGCAGTCCAGGGACAGGGGGCATTTCTGGGGCCAACGTCCTGACTTTC. This sequence joins TRBV28 and TRBJ2-6; TRBD1 agrees at 12 bases. The CDR3 extends over 18 amino acids. Unmatched junction bases numbered 6, after V lost 5 bases and J lost 1 base. CDR1 and CDR2 from the germline V gene are MDHEN and SYDVKM.

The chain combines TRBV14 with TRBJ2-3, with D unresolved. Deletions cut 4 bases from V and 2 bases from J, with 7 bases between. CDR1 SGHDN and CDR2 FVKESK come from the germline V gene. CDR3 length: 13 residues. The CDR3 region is CASSRGFTDTQYF. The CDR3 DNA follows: TGTGCCAGCAGCCGCGGTTTCACAGATACGCAGTATTTT.

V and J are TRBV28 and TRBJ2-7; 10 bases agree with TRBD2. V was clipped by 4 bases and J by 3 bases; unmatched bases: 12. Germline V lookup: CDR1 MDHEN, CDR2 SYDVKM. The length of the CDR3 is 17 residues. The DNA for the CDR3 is TGTGCCAGCAGTTCACGACTAGCGGGCCCGGTAGTCTACGAGCAGTACTTC. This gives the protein CASSSRLAGPVVYEQYF.

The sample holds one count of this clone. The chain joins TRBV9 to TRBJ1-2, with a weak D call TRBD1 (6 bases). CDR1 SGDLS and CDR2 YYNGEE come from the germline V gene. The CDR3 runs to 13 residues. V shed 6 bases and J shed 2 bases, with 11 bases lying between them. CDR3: CASTRTVNYGYTF. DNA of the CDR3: TGTGCCAGCACTAGGACAGTGAACTATGGCTACACCTTC.

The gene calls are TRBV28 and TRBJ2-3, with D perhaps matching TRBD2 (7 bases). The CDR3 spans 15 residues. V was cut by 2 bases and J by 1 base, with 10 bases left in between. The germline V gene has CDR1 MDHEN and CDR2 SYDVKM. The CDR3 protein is CASSLGGARTDTQYF. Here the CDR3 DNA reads TGTGCCAGCAGTTTAGGGGGGGCCCGCACAGATACGCAGTATTTT.

CDR3 sequence reads: CASSGYRTFQETQYF. DNA of the CDR3: TGTGCCAGCAGTGGTTACAGGACCTTCCAAGAGACCCAGTACTTC. This chain joins TRBV2 and TRBJ2-5, with D perhaps matching TRBD1 (5 bases). Germline V lookup: CDR1 SNHLY, CDR2 FYNNEI. The CDR3 consists of 15 residues. The ends were cut back, 4 bases at V and 1 base at J, with 13 bases in the middle. Full variable domain (remainder filled in from reference TRBV2 and TRBJ2-5): EPEVTQTPSHQVTQMGQEVILRCVPISNHLYFYWYRQILGQKVEFLVSFYNNEISEKSEIFDDQFSVERPDGSNFTLKIRSTKLEDSAMYFCASSGYRTFQETQYFGPGTRLLVL.